A selection of T cell receptor beta chains follows, all from one sample in a study of cytomegalovirus exposure and HLA in healthy donors. Data came from immunoSEQ multiplex PCR; TCRdb stores just in-frame clones and leaves some out. In total, the table holds about 170,000 clones. The sample was PBMCs. These receptors were taken from a woman in her late teens or twenties in good health and CMV-seropositive. CDR3s include the opening cysteine and the closing phenylalanine or tryptophan. D genes are given only for firm matches.

D	V	J	CDR3	DNA
.	TRBV30	TRBJ1-2	CAWSVPPYGSGYTF	TGTGCCTGGAGTGTACCCCCCTATGGTTCCGGCTACACCTTC
.	TRBV27	TRBJ1-1	CASNSPLQEAFF	TGTGCCAGCAACAGTCCCTTACAGGAAGCTTTCTTT
.	TRBV5-1	TRBJ2-5	CASSLDGETQYF	TGCGCCAGCAGCTTGGACGGGGAGACCCAGTACTTC
TRBD2	TRBV5-6	TRBJ2-3	CASSFSGGDTQYF	TGTGCCAGCAGCTTTTCGGGGGGAGATACGCAGTATTTT
TRBD2	TRBV2	TRBJ2-2	CATGLAVGELFF	TGTGCCACGGGACTAGCAGTAGGGGAGCTGTTTTTT
.	TRBV4-2	TRBJ2-3	CASSQEGRLADTQYF	TGTGCCAGCAGCCAAGAGGGCCGCCTGGCAGATACGCAGTATTTT
TRBD1	TRBV10-1	TRBJ1-4	CASSGATGGPEKLFF	TGCGCCAGCAGTGGGGCGACAGGGGGCCCTGAAAAACTGTTTTTT
TRBD1	TRBV7-8	TRBJ1-5	CASSLVWTGGDQPQHF	TGTGCCAGCAGCTTAGTGTGGACAGGGGGGGATCAGCCCCAGCATTTT
.	TRBV7-9	TRBJ1-1	CASSLRGNTEAFF	TGTGCCAGCAGCTTACGGGGGAACACTGAAGCTTTCTTT
.	TRBV2	TRBJ2-7	CASSWGVEQYF	TGTGCCAGCAGTTGGGGGGTCGAGCAGTACTTC
TRBD1	TRBV7-6	TRBJ2-7	CASSLAGQDGEQYF	TGTGCCAGCAGCTTAGCGGGACAGGACGGCGAGCAGTACTTC
TRBD1	TRBV4-1	TRBJ1-5	CASSQETTGGNNQPQHF	TGCGCCAGCAGCCAAGAAACAACAGGGGGCAACAATCAGCCCCAGCATTTT
.	TRBV5-1	TRBJ1-2	CASSQALYGYTF	TGCGCCAGCAGCCAGGCCCTATATGGCTACACCTTC
TRBD2	TRBV11-3	TRBJ2-5	CASSGQGGPETQYF	TGTGCCAGCTCGGGGCAGGGAGGGCCGGAGACCCAGTACTTC
TRBD1	TRBV6-6	TRBJ1-5	CASSPQTGNGQPQHF	TGTGCCAGCAGTCCCCAGACAGGGAATGGACAGCCCCAGCATTTT
.	TRBV7-2	TRBJ1-3	CASSPQVYSGNTIYF	TGTGCCAGCAGCCCGCAGGTTTACTCTGGAAACACCATATATTTT
.	TRBV30	TRBJ1-1	CAWSDRFMDTEAFF	TGTGCCTGGAGTGACAGGTTCATGGACACTGAAGCTTTCTTT
.	TRBV6-1	TRBJ2-7	CASNRDTASYEQYF	TGTGCCAGCAACCGCGACACGGCCTCCTACGAGCAGTACTTC
.	TRBV5-4	TRBJ2-3	CASSHTSEGGDTQYF	TGTGCCAGCAGCCATACTAGCGAGGGGGGGGATACGCAGTATTTT
TRBD1	TRBV13	TRBJ1-2	CASSPQGQGYGYTF	TGTGCCAGCAGCCCCCAGGGACAGGGCTATGGCTACACCTTC
TRBD1	TRBV6-5	TRBJ2-1	CASSYSAGGSYNEQFF	TGTGCCAGCAGTTACTCGGCAGGGGGCTCCTACAATGAGCAGTTCTTC
.	TRBV11-2	TRBJ1-1	CASSTRGQGSTEAFF	TGTGCCAGCAGCACCCGGGGTCAGGGGAGCACTGAAGCTTTCTTT
.	TRBV5-5	TRBJ2-7	CASSLAIGGNYEQYF	TGTGCCAGCAGCTTGGCTATTGGCGGGAACTACGAGCAGTACTTC
.	TRBV10-2	TRBJ1-2	CASSESLVNYGYTF	TGCGCCAGCAGTGAGTCGTTAGTGAACTATGGCTACACCTTC
TRBD1	TRBV11-2	TRBJ2-7	CASSPRGTGANEQYF	TGTGCCAGCAGTCCACGCGGGACAGGGGCTAACGAGCAGTACTTC
TRBD1	TRBV7-2	TRBJ2-7	CASSSLPGQGAGHEQYF	TGTGCCAGCAGCTCACTCCCGGGACAGGGGGCAGGTCACGAGCAGTACTTC
TRBD1	TRBV30	TRBJ1-1	CAWSVLFDRGTEAFF	TGTGCCTGGAGTGTATTATTTGACAGGGGCACTGAAGCTTTCTTT
.	TRBV2	TRBJ2-4	CASSETRIAKNIQYF	TGTGCCAGCAGTGAGACTAGGATAGCCAAAAACATTCAGTACTTC
.	TRBV6-5	TRBJ1-1	CASSTGTEAFF	TGTGCCAGCAGTACCGGGACTGAAGCTTTCTTT
.	TRBV5-1	TRBJ2-4	CASRSNRENIQYF	TGCGCCAGCAGATCGAACAGAGAAAACATTCAGTACTTC
.	TRBV5-1	TRBJ2-7	CASSLASRSAGYEQYF	TGCGCCAGCAGCTTGGCAAGTAGGAGTGCCGGCTACGAGCAGTACTTC
.	TRBV9	TRBJ2-7	CASSVDGYSYEQYF	TGTGCCAGCAGCGTAGACGGGTACTCCTACGAGCAGTACTTC
TRBD2	TRBV6-6	TRBJ2-3	CASGGGILGTDTQYF	TGTGCCAGCGGGGGGGGGATACTGGGCACAGATACGCAGTATTTT
TRBD1	TRBV5-1	TRBJ1-2	CASSPQGGLGAGYTF	TGCGCCAGCAGCCCACAGGGGGGGCTAGGGGCTGGCTACACCTTC
TRBD1	TRBV2	TRBJ1-2	CASRRDSNYGYTF	TGTGCCAGCCGGCGGGACAGTAACTATGGCTACACCTTC